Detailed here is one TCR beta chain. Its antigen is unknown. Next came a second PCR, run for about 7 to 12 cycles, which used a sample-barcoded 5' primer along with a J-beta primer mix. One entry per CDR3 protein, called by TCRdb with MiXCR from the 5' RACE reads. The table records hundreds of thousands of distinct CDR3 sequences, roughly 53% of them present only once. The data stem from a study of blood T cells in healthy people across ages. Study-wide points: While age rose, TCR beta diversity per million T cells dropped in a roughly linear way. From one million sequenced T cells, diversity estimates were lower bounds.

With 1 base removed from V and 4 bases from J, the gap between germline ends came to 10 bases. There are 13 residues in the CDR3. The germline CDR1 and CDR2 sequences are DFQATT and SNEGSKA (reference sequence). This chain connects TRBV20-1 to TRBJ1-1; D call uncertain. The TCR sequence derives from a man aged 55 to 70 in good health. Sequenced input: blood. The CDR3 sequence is CSARVWVRTEAFF. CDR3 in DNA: TGCAGTGCTAGAGTATGGGTCCGCACTGAAGCTTTCTTT.